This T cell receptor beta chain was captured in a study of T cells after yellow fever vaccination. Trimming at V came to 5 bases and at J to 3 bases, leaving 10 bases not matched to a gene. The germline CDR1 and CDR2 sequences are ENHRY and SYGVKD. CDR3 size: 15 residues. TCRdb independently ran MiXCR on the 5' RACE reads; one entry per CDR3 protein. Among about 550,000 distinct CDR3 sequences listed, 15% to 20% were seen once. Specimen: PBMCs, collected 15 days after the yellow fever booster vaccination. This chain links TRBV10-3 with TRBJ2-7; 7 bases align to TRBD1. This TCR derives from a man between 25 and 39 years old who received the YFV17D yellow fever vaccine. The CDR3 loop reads CAISPRQGGRYEQYF. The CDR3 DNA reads TGTGCCATCAGTCCTAGACAGGGTGGCCGCTACGAGCAGTACTTC.